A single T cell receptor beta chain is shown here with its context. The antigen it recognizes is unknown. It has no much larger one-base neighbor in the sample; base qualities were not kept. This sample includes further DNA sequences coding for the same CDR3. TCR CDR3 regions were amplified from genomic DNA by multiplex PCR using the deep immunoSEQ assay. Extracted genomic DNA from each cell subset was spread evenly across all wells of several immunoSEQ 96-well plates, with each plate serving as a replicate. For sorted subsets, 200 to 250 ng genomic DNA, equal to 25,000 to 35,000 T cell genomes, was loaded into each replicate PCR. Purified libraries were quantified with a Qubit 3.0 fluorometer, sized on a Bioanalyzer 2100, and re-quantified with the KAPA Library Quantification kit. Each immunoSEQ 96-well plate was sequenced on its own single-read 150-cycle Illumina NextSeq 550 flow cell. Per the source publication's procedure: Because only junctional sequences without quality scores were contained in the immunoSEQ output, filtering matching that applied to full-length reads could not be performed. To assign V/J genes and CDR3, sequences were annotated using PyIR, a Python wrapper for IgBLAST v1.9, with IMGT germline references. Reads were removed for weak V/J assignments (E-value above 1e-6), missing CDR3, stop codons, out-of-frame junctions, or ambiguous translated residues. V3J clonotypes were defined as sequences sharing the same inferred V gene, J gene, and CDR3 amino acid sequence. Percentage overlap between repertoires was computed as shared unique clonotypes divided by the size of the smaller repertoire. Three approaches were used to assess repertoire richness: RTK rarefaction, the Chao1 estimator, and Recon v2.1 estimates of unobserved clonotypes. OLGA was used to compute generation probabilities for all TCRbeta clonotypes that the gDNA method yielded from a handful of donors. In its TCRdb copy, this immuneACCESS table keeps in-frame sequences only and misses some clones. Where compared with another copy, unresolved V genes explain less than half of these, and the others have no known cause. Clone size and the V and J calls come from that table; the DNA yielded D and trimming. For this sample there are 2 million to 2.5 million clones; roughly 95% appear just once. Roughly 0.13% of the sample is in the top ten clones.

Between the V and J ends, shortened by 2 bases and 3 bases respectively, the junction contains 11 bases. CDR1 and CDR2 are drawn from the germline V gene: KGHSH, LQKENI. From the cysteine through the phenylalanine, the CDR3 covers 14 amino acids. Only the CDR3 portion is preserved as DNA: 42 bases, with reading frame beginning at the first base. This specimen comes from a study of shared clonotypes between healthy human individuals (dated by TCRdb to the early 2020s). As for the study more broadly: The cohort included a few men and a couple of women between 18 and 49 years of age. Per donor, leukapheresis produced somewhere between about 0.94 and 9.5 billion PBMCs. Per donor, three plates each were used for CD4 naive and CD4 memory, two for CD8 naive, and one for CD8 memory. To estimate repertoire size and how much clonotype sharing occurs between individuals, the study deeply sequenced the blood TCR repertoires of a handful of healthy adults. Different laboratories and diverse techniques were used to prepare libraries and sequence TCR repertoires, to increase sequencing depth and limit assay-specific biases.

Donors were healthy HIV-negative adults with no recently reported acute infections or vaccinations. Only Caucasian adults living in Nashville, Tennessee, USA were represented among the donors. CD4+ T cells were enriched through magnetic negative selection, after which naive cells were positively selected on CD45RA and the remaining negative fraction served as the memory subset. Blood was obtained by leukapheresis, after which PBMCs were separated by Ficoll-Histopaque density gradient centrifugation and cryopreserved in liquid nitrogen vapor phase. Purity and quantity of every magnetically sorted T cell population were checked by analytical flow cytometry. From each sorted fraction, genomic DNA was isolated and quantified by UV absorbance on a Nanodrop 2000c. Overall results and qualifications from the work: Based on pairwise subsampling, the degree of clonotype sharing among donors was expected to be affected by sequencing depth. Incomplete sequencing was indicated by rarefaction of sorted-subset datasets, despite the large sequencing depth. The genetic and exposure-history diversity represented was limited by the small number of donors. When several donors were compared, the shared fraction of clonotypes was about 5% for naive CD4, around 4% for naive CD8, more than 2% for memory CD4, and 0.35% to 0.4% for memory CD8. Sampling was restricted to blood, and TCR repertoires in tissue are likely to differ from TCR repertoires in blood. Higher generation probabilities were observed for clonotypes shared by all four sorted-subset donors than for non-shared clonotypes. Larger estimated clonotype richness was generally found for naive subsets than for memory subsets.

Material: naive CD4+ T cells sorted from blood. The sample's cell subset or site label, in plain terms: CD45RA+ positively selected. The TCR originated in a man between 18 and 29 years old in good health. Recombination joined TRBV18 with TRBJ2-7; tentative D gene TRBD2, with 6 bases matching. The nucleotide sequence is TGTGCCAGCTCACCAACCGGGGGTATCTACGAGCAGTACTTC. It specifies CASSPTGGIYEQYF. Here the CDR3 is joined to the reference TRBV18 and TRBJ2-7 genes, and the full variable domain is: NAGVMQNPRHLVRRRGQEARLRCSPMKGHSHVYWYRQLPEEGLKFMVYLQKENIIDESGMPKERFSAEFPKEGPSILRIQQVVRGDSAAYFCASSPTGGIYEQYFGPGTRLTVT.